The clone carrying this TCR beta chain appeared a few times. This entry is derived from a study of blood T cells in healthy people across ages. Together with a sample-barcoded 5' primer, a J-beta primer mix was included in a second PCR lasting about 6 to 11 cycles. TCRdb independently ran MiXCR on the 5' RACE reads; one entry per CDR3 protein. In the table there are 700,000 to 900,000 distinct CDR3 sequences, roughly 25% of which are singletons. The CDR3 consists of 15 residues. Germline lookup yields CDR1 SGDLS and CDR2 YYNGEE. These data also featured in a second study, about T cells of mothers and their children.

This receptor was taken from a boy aged 10-17 years in good health. The J gene is TRBJ2-5, the V gene TRBV9; 8 bases map to TRBD2. The J call is doubtful: the DNA matches TRBJ2-7 better. Sequenced sample: blood. The CDR3 nucleotides are TGTGCCAGCAGCCCCGGGGGGGCCGTCAGGTACGAGCAGTACTTC. Translated, it gives CASSPGGAVRYEQYF.